These 29 T cell receptor beta chains were sequenced from one sample in a study of cytomegalovirus exposure and HLA in healthy donors. Measured with immunoSEQ multiplex PCR; TCRdb has only the in-frame clones, and not every one. The sample carries 200,000 to 250,000 clones, 75% to 90% recorded once. Sequences were obtained from PBMCs. These receptors all stem from a woman aged 25 to 39 in good health and CMV-seropositive.

The gene calls are TRBV9 and TRBJ2-3, with D possibly called TRBD1 or TRBD2 (7 bases each). This CDR3 has 14 amino acids. Looked up from germline, CDR1 is SGDLS and CDR2 is YYNGEE. The ends were cut back, 2 bases at V and 5 bases at J, with 12 bases in the middle. CDR3 DNA: TGTGCCAGCAGCGTCCAGGGGGGGATAGATACGCAGTATTTT. Translated: CASSVQGGIDTQYF.

This chain uses TRBV2 with TRBJ2-2; a possible D gene is TRBD2 (6 bases). CDR1 is SNHLY, CDR2 FYNNEI, per germline. This CDR3 is 14 amino acids long. V was clipped by 1 base and J by 4 bases, with 7 bases between them. The CDR3 region is CASSEGGLTGELFF. The CDR3 DNA sequence: TGTGCCAGCAGTGAAGGGGGACTCACCGGGGAGCTGTTTTTT.

J is TRBJ1-4 and V is TRBV6-1, with unresolved D. This CDR3 is 14 amino acids long. Germline V gives CDR1 MNHNS, CDR2 SASEGT. Trimming shortened V by 4 bases and J by 7 bases, and 13 bases separated the two germline ends. As DNA, the CDR3 is TGTGCCAGCAGTGTTTGGGGTGTGGGTGAAAAACTGTTTTTT. Encoded protein: CASSVWGVGEKLFF.

The chain is built from TRBV4-2 and TRBJ1-3, with D possibly matching TRBD1 (6 bases). Trimming shortened V by 1 base and J by 0 bases, and 10 bases separated the two germline ends. The CDR3 is made up of 16 amino acids. Germline V gene data show CDR1 as LGHNA and CDR2 as YNFKEQ. The CDR3 DNA reads as TGTGCCAGCAGCCAAGTTTTGGGGGCCTCTGGAAACACCATATATTTT. Protein product: CASSQVLGASGNTIYF.

The table lists this clone with a count of one. The genes are TRBV11-3 and TRBJ2-7, with unresolved D. Germline assignment: CDR1 SGHNT and CDR2 YENEEA. The length of the CDR3 is 14 residues. V lost 2 bases and J lost 3, with 11 bases in between. DNA for the CDR3: TGTGCCAGCAGCTTAAAGGGTGGGTTCTACGAGCAGTACTTC. It translates to CASSLKGGFYEQYF.

The chain combines TRBV18 with TRBJ2-7; D might be TRBD2 (6 bases). Germline loops: CDR1 KGHSH, CDR2 LQKENI. V was cut by 0 bases and J by 3 bases, with 15 bases left in between. CDR3 length: 16 amino acids. The CDR3 sequence is CASSPPGLAQGYEQYF. In DNA form, the CDR3 reads TGTGCCAGCTCACCACCAGGCCTAGCGCAAGGCTACGAGCAGTACTTC.

This CDR3 is CASSVRDSRGNEQFF. CDR3 in DNA: TGTGCCAGCAGCGTCCGGGACTCCCGAGGCAATGAGCAGTTCTTC. The chain joins TRBV2 to TRBJ2-1; D is perhaps TRBD2 (6 bases). Trimming shortened V by 6 bases and J by 6 bases, and 18 bases separated the two germline ends. The CDR3 is 15 amino acids. The germline V gene has CDR1 SNHLY and CDR2 FYNNEI.

The rearrangement joins TRBV27 to TRBJ1-1, with TRBD1 matching over 8 bases. The CDR3 length is 13 residues. With 4 bases clipped from V and 11 bases from J, the junction kept 9 bases outside the gene matches. Germline V gene sequence: CDR1 MNHEY, CDR2 SMNVEV (reference sequence). The CDR3 here is CASSSAGGQRAFF. CDR3 coding DNA: TGTGCCAGCAGTTCGGCAGGGGGCCAGAGGGCTTTCTTT.

V gene TRBV2 combines with J gene TRBJ2-7; D gene unclear. Trimming removed 6 bases at V and 2 bases at J, with 8 bases between. CDR1 and CDR2 (germline): SNHLY, FYNNEI. The CDR3 is 12 amino acids. CDR3 in amino acids: CASRPDTYEQYF. The DNA for the CDR3 is TGTGCCAGCAGACCTGACACCTACGAGCAGTACTTC. Drawing the rest from reference TRBV2 and TRBJ2-7, the complete variable domain is EPEVTQTPSHQVTQMGQEVILRCVPISNHLYFYWYRQILGQKVEFLVSFYNNEISEKSEIFDDQFSVERPDGSNFTLKIRSTKLEDSAMYFCASRPDTYEQYFGPGTRLTVT.

This chain connects TRBV29-1 to TRBJ2-5; no clear D gene. V lost 5 bases and J lost 5, with 12 bases in between. CDR1 and CDR2 (germline): SQVTM, ANQGSEA. The CDR3 totals 12 residues. The CDR3 DNA reads as TGCAGCGTTCTAAGGCCAGAGGAGACCCAGTACTTC. Its protein is CSVLRPEETQYF.

The chain is built from TRBV4-1 and TRBJ1-2; TRBD1 matches at 8 bases. Looked up from germline, CDR1 is MGHRA and CDR2 is YSYEKL. The V segment lost 0 bases and the J segment 2 bases; nucleotides outside the gene matches: 14. CDR3 length: 19 residues. CDR3 bases: TGCGCCAGCAGCCAAGACCCCCCGGACAGGGAAGGGGAAAACTATGGCTACACCTTC. As protein: CASSQDPPDREGENYGYTF.

This chain connects TRBV27 to TRBJ1-2, with D unclear. This CDR3 spans 13 amino acids. The germline CDR1 and CDR2 sequences are MNHEY and SMNVEV (reference sequence). Trimming pared 5 bases from V and 4 bases from J, leaving 11 bases between. In DNA, the CDR3 is TGTGCCAGCAGTGCAAACGGAGGCTATGGCTACACCTTC. Residues: CASSANGGYGYTF.

As to this clone: The same CDR3 arises from other DNA sequences in this sample as well. The V call is TRBV5-6, the J call TRBJ2-1, with D unresolved. The germline V gene has CDR1 SGHDT and CDR2 YYEEEE. The CDR3 has 12 residues. Trimming pared 0 bases from V and 9 bases from J, leaving 7 bases between. In DNA form, the CDR3 reads TGTGCCAGCAGCTTGGGGAGCTTTGAGCAGTTCTTC. Translated, it gives CASSLGSFEQFF.

The chain joins TRBV5-1 to TRBJ1-1; 7 bases align to TRBD1. V lost 0 bases, J lost 2 bases, and 7 bases stayed unmatched. The CDR3 consists of 16 residues. Germline CDR1 is SGHRS and CDR2 is YFSETQ. The CDR3 reads CASSLDKTGLNTEAFF. For the CDR3, the DNA is TGCGCCAGCAGCTTGGATAAGACAGGGCTAAACACTGAAGCTTTCTTT.

This clone came up a few times. The chain uses TRBV5-1 and TRBJ2-3; tentatively, D is TRBD2 (6 bases). The CDR3 consists of 14 residues. Deletions cut 4 bases from V and 1 base from J, with 10 bases between. In germline, CDR1 is SGHRS, CDR2 YFSETQ. The CDR3 loop is CASSTGLGTDTQYF. Written as DNA, the CDR3 is TGCGCCAGCAGCACGGGACTGGGCACAGATACGCAGTATTTT.

The chain joins TRBV10-3 to TRBJ1-2; D remains unclear. With 1 base removed from V and 2 bases from J, the gap between germline ends came to 11 bases. CDR3 size: 15 residues. Per the germline V gene, CDR1 is ENHRY and CDR2 is SYGVKD. CDR3 coding DNA: TGTGCCATCAGTGAGTTAAATCGATTCAACTATGGCTACACCTTC. Translating it yields CAISELNRFNYGYTF.

The chain couples TRBV12-5 to TRBJ2-1, with D perhaps TRBD1 (6 bases). This CDR3 region has 15 residues. Trimming shortened V by 8 bases and J by 2 bases, and 16 bases separated the two germline ends. In germline, CDR1 is LGHNT, CDR2 FRNRAP. The chain's CDR3 is CASHYRVGTYNEQFF. CDR3 sequence (DNA): TGTGCTAGTCACTACAGGGTAGGAACCTACAATGAGCAGTTCTTC.

The chain links TRBV4-2 to TRBJ1-4, with 9 bases that match TRBD1. CDR3 length: 15 amino acids. Losses at the gene ends were 1 base for V and 7 bases for J; bases not matched to a gene: 4. The germline V gene encodes CDR1 LGHNA and CDR2 YNFKEQ. The CDR3 coding sequence is TGTGCCAGCAGCCAAGGGACAGGGGCAGGTGAAAAACTGTTTTTT. It is translated as CASSQGTGAGEKLFF.

This sequence joins TRBV30 and TRBJ2-7; 9 bases are a match to TRBD1. V lost 3 bases and J lost 3; bases outside the gene matches: 9. The CDR3 sequence is 15 residues long. Germline CDR1 and CDR2: GTSNPN and SVGIG (reference sequence). The CDR3 DNA reads as TGTGCCTGGAGGAGCGCCGGGACAGGGCGCTACGAGCAGTACTTC. The encoded protein is CAWRSAGTGRYEQYF.

The sample holds one count of this clone. The V call is TRBV27, the J call TRBJ2-5; D might be TRBD1 or TRBD2, each matching 5 bases. Deletions cut 2 bases from V and 4 bases from J, with 11 bases between. Germline V gives CDR1 MNHEY, CDR2 SMNVEV (reference sequence). The CDR3 is 14 residues long. The CDR3 DNA is TGTGCCAGCAGTTTAGGGGGTCTGGGAGAGACCCAGTACTTC. Translating gives CASSLGGLGETQYF.

V gene TRBV30 combines with J gene TRBJ2-7, with TRBD2 identical over 9 bases. The J segment lost 6 bases and the V segment lost 3 bases, leaving 9 bases of the junction unmatched. Germline V gives CDR1 GTSNPN, CDR2 SVGIG (reference sequence). This CDR3 comprises 14 residues. DNA for the CDR3: TGTGCCTGGAGCGGACTAGCGAGTAGGGCCGAGCAGTACTTC. Its translation is CAWSGLASRAEQYF. The whole variable domain, remainder taken from reference TRBV30 and TRBJ2-7, is SQTIHQWPATLVQPVGSPLSLECTVEGTSNPNLYWYRQAAGRGLQLLFYSVGIGQISSEVPQNLSASRPQDRQFILSSKKLLLSDSGFYLCAWSGLASRAEQYFGPGTRLTVT.

The V and J genes are TRBV7-8 and TRBJ1-2, with D hard to call. V lost 1 base and J lost 8, with 11 bases in between. The CDR3 sequence is 13 residues long. Germline loops: CDR1 SGHVS, CDR2 FQNEAQ. CDR3 nucleotide sequence: TGTGCCAGCAGCTTAGAGACCATAGGCGGCTACACCTTC. Amino acid sequence: CASSLETIGGYTF.

This clone turned up a few times. This rearrangement joins TRBV18 to TRBJ1-3; D ambiguous. This CDR3 is 15 amino acids long. V was shortened by 1 base and J by 4 bases, with 11 bases between the two germline ends. The germline V gene has CDR1 KGHSH and CDR2 LQKENI. The CDR3 loop reads CASSPQEGSGNTIYF. The CDR3 nucleotides are TGTGCCAGCTCACCACAGGAGGGTTCAGGAAACACCATATATTTT. The full variable domain, its missing parts supplied by reference TRBV18 and TRBJ1-3, is NAGVMQNPRHLVRRRGQEARLRCSPMKGHSHVYWYRQLPEEGLKFMVYLQKENIIDESGMPKERFSAEFPKEGPSILRIQQVVRGDSAAYFCASSPQEGSGNTIYFGEGSWLTVV.

V is TRBV9 and J is TRBJ2-1; D is ambiguous. CDR3 length equals 14 residues. V shed 0 bases and J shed 4 bases, with 8 bases lying between them. Germline assignment: CDR1 SGDLS and CDR2 YYNGEE. The CDR3 is CASSVAGVYNEQFF. The CDR3 bases are TGTGCCAGCAGCGTAGCTGGAGTTTACAATGAGCAGTTCTTC.

The table lists this clone with a count of one. The V gene is TRBV5-1, the J gene TRBJ2-5; possibly TRBD1 for D (6 bases). The CDR3 runs to 16 residues. CDR1 is SGHRS, CDR2 YFSETQ, per germline. Trimming left V 7 bases short and J 6 bases short, with 25 bases between. The CDR3 reads CASPLLSRDTYQTQYF. The DNA of the CDR3 is TGCGCCAGCCCCCTATTAAGTCGGGACACCTATCAGACCCAGTACTTC.

This clone has at least ten counts. The CDR3 reads CASSWDSQTTYEQYF. DNA of the CDR3: TGTGCCAGTAGTTGGGACAGCCAGACGACCTACGAGCAGTACTTC. The chain uses TRBV19 and TRBJ2-7; 7 positions agree with TRBD1. V lost 5 bases and J lost 2; bases outside the gene matches: 9. Germline V gives CDR1 LNHDA, CDR2 SQIVND (reference sequence). This CDR3 is built from 15 residues.

In its sample, this clone was seen once. This chain uses TRBV15 with TRBJ1-1; 7 nucleotides line up with TRBD1. The junction had 1 base not matched to a gene; V was cut back by 5 bases and J by 4 bases. This CDR3 has 12 residues. The germline CDR1 and CDR2 sequences are LNHNV and YYDKDF (reference sequence). CDR3 nucleotides: TGTGCCACCAGCCCAGGGGGCACTGAAGCTTTCTTT. Its translation: CATSPGGTEAFF.

In its sample, this clone was seen a few times. The rearrangement links TRBV2 to TRBJ1-2; D is perhaps TRBD1 (6 bases). Looked up from germline, CDR1 is SNHLY and CDR2 is FYNNEI. The ends were cut back, 6 bases at V and 8 bases at J, with 16 bases in the middle. The CDR3 sequence is 13 residues long. CDR3 sequence reads: CASSERGDEGYTF. For the CDR3, the DNA is TGTGCCAGCAGCGAAAGGGGGGACGAGGGCTACACCTTC.

This clone was counted once. This sequence joins TRBV6-5 and TRBJ2-7; 7 positions match TRBD2. Germline V gene sequence: CDR1 MNHEY, CDR2 SVGAGI. This CDR3 spans 14 amino acids. V shed 5 bases, J shed 6 bases, and the junction held 10 bases outside the gene matches. The CDR3 DNA reads as TGTGCCAGCAGTCCTAAGGCGGGAGTACGCGAGCAGTACTTC. This gives the protein CASSPKAGVREQYF.